This T cell receptor beta chain emerged from a study of technical replicates of blood from a few donors. The CDR3 contains 12 residues. Between the trimmed V and J ends, which lost 3 bases and 3 bases, there was a span of 7 bases. Germline V gene lookup returns CDR1 SGHRS and CDR2 YFSETQ. Assay: immunoSEQ multiplex PCR; the TCRdb copy retains only in-frame clones and omits some. The sample shows about 100,000 clones, roughly 95% of them seen only once. The sample comprised T cells isolated from PBMCs. The chain combines TRBV5-1 with TRBJ2-7; tentative D call: TRBD1 (6 bases). The sequence derives from a human donor in good health. CDR3 sequence (DNA): TGCGCCAGCAGCTGGGACAACTACGAGCAGTACTTC. Amino acids: CASSWDNYEQYF. The variable domain in full, completed from reference TRBV5-1 and TRBJ2-7, reads KAGVTQTPRYLIKTRGQQVTLSCSPISGHRSVSWYQQTPGQGLQFLFEYFSETQRNKGNFPGRFSGRQFSNSRSEMNVSTLELGDSALYLCASSWDNYEQYFGPGTRLTVT.